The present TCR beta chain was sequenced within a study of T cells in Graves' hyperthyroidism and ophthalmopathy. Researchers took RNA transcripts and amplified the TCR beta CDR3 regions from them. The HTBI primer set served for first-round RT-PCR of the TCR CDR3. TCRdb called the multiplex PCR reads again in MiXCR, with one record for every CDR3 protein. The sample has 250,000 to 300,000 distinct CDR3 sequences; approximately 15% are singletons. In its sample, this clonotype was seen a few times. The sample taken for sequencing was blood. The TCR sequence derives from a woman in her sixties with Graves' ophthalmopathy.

CDR3 DNA: TGCAGTGCCTGGGGGGGTCGGTACGAGCAGTACTTC. Amino acid sequence: CSAWGGRYEQYF. This sequence joins TRBV20-1 and TRBJ2-7; 7 positions match TRBD2. The CDR3 covers 12 residues. Germline assignment: CDR1 DFQATT and CDR2 SNEGSKA (reference sequence). Trimming cost V 6 bases and J 4 bases; bases outside gene matches: 6.